One sample yielded the 19 T cell receptor beta chains listed below, sequenced in a study of cytomegalovirus exposure and HLA in healthy donors. TCRdb's table, derived via immunoSEQ multiplex PCR, lists solely in-frame clones and lacks some. This sample yields some 160,000 clones, of which around nine tenths are seen a single time; around 3% belongs to the top ten. The sample comprised PBMCs. These receptors were taken from a man younger than 35 in good health and CMV-seronegative.

V and J are TRBV13 and TRBJ2-1; 9 positions agree with TRBD2. V was pared by 1 base and J by 7 bases, with 8 bases of the junction left unmatched. The CDR3 sequence is 16 residues long. Per the germline V gene, CDR1 is PRHDT and CDR2 is FYEKMQ (reference sequence). This CDR3 is CASSLDAGGPGNEQFF. In DNA form, the CDR3 reads TGTGCCAGCAGCTTAGATGCGGGAGGGCCCGGGAATGAGCAGTTCTTC.

This clone occurred once. The chain is built from TRBV10-3 and TRBJ1-4; D gene uncertain. Trimming removed 10 bases at V and 0 bases at J, with 15 bases between. This CDR3 comprises 15 residues. CDR1 ENHRY and CDR2 SYGVKD come from the germline V gene. CDR3 bases: TGTGCCACCGGATGGGGAGCAGCAACTAATGAAAAACTGTTTTTT. It encodes CATGWGAATNEKLFF.

The chain is built from TRBV6-5 and TRBJ1-2, with D uncertain. The CDR3 contains 15 residues. Looked up from germline, CDR1 is MNHEY and CDR2 is SVGAGI. Trimming removed 0 bases from V and 4 bases from J, with 12 bases in between. CDR3 residues: CASSYSEELFYGYTF. CDR3 coding DNA: TGTGCCAGCAGTTACTCTGAGGAGCTTTTCTATGGCTACACCTTC.

The V call is TRBV7-9, the J call TRBJ1-2; possible D gene TRBD1, 5 bases. The CDR3 loop spans 12 amino acids. CDR1 is SEHNR and CDR2 is FQNEAQ in the germline V gene (reference sequence). The germline V and J ends were trimmed by 4 bases and 5 bases, with 8 bases remaining between them. As DNA, the CDR3 is TGTGCCAGCAGCTCTCAGGGATATGGCTACACCTTC. Protein sequence: CASSSQGYGYTF.

The chain uses TRBV9 and TRBJ2-5; TRBD1 agrees at 9 bases. V dropped 0 bases and J dropped 3; count of bases not matched to a gene: 3. The germline CDR1 and CDR2 sequences are SGDLS and YYNGEE. The CDR3 is 15 amino acids. The CDR3 DNA is TGTGCCAGCAGCGTAGGTACAGGGGGCAAAGAGACCCAGTACTTC. The encoded protein is CASSVGTGGKETQYF.

The chain combines TRBV5-1 with TRBJ1-5; 8 bases agree with TRBD1. The CDR3 covers 15 residues. The J segment lost 3 bases and the V segment lost 1 base, leaving 3 bases of the junction unmatched. Germline CDR1 and CDR2: SGHRS and YFSETQ. The DNA for the CDR3 is TGCGCCAGCAGCTTGCAGGGGGCGAACAATCAGCCCCAGCATTTT. Its protein product is CASSLQGANNQPQHF.

V gene TRBV28 combines with J gene TRBJ1-3; no firm D call. V lost 3 bases and J lost 3, with 12 bases in between. Germline values: CDR1 MDHEN, CDR2 SYDVKM. CDR3 length: 15 residues. The CDR3 reads CASSFRYGVGNTIYF. In DNA, the CDR3 is TGTGCCAGCAGTTTCCGGTACGGGGTTGGAAACACCATATATTTT.

The V and J genes are TRBV1 and TRBJ1-6; the D call of TRBD1 is as the table states it, not checked on the DNA. TRBV1 is reported as a pseudogene. CDR3 length: 14 amino acids. As DNA, the CDR3 is TGCACCAGCAGCTCCCACAGGGGAGTCTCACCCCTCCACTTT. Translation: CTSSSHRGVSPLHF.

The V and J genes are TRBV5-1 and TRBJ2-7, with 7 bases identical to TRBD1. The CDR3 has 15 residues. The V gene end was trimmed by 7 bases and the J gene end by 6 bases; junction bases not matched to a gene: 16. CDR1 and CDR2 (germline): SGHRS, YFSETQ. The CDR3 region is CASRPGTEAFREQYV. In DNA form, the CDR3 reads TGCGCCAGCCGCCCCGGGACAGAAGCCTTTCGCGAGCAGTACGTC.

The chain carries TRBV5-4 and TRBJ2-1; 11 nucleotides match TRBD1. The CDR3 extends over 15 amino acids. The germline CDR1 and CDR2 sequences are SGHNT and YYREEE (reference sequence). Trimming at V came to 3 bases and at J to 4 bases, leaving 3 bases not matched to a gene. In nucleotides, the CDR3 is TGTGCCAGCAGCTCCGGACAGGGGGCTTACAATGAGCAGTTCTTC. Translating it yields CASSSGQGAYNEQFF.

This clone was recorded once. The chain joins TRBV28 to TRBJ2-3, with unresolved D. With 5 bases removed from V and 5 bases from J, the gap between germline ends came to 17 bases. The CDR3 contains 15 residues. Germline V gene sequence: CDR1 MDHEN, CDR2 SYDVKM. The CDR3 protein is CASSGGYVRGDTQYF. The CDR3 nucleotides are TGTGCCAGCAGTGGCGGCTACGTTCGAGGAGATACGCAGTATTTT.

V is TRBV30 and J is TRBJ2-1, with 7 nucleotides matching TRBD1. Germline CDR1 reads GTSNPN; CDR2 reads SVGIG (reference sequence). This CDR3 region has 15 residues. The V and J ends lost 1 base and 1 base, in that order; junction bases with no gene match: 4. The CDR3 DNA reads TGTGCCTGGAGTGCGGCAGGGGGATCCTACAATGAGCAGTTCTTC. It is translated as CAWSAAGGSYNEQFF.

This clone was seen only once. The J gene is TRBJ2-2, the V gene TRBV7-6; possibly TRBD1 for D (6 bases). The V gene lost 1 base and the J gene lost 1 base, with 7 bases spanning the gap. The V gene's germline CDR1 is SGHVS and CDR2 FNYEAQ. The CDR3 runs to 15 residues. CDR3 nucleotide sequence: TGTGCCAGCAGCTTAGGGGACAAGAACACCGGGGAGCTGTTTTTT. This encodes CASSLGDKNTGELFF.

The rearrangement joins TRBV6-5 to TRBJ2-1; 7 bases map to TRBD2. J lost 3 bases, V lost 0 bases, and 5 bases had no gene match. The CDR3 is made up of 16 amino acids. Germline V CDR1 and CDR2: MNHEY, SVGAGI. CDR3 region: CASSYSGGGSYNEQFF. The CDR3 DNA is TGTGCCAGCAGTTACTCGGGGGGGGGAAGCTACAATGAGCAGTTCTTC.

The gene calls are TRBV7-8 and TRBJ2-1; TRBD2 aligns across 13 bases. The CDR3 sequence is 14 residues long. The J segment lost 8 bases and the V segment lost 5 bases, leaving 3 bases of the junction unmatched. The germline V gene has CDR1 SGHVS and CDR2 FQNEAQ. The chain's CDR3 is CASSRTSGSYEQFF. CDR3 coding DNA: TGTGCCAGCAGCCGGACTAGCGGGAGCTATGAGCAGTTCTTC.

The table lists this clone with a few counts. The V call is TRBV10-1, the J call TRBJ2-7, with a weak D call TRBD2 (5 bases). Trimming stripped 4 bases from V and 5 bases from J, with 12 bases between. Germline V gives CDR1 WNHNN, CDR2 SYGVQD (reference sequence). CDR3 length: 13 residues. CDR3 loop: CASSVATFDEQYF. CDR3 DNA sequence: TGCGCCAGCAGTGTAGCGACATTCGACGAGCAGTACTTC.

This clone was counted at least ten times. The chain employs TRBV5-8 and TRBJ1-1; D not resolved. CDR1 is SGHTS and CDR2 is YDEGEE in the germline V gene. The CDR3 spans 12 residues. Trimming left V 3 bases short and J 6 bases short, with 9 bases between. CDR3 in amino acids: CASSYNSAEAFF. The CDR3 DNA reads TGTGCCAGCAGCTATAATAGCGCTGAAGCTTTCTTT.

The CDR3 is CASSPQGGNYEQYV. As DNA, the CDR3 is TGTGCCAGCAGTCCCCAGGGAGGGAACTACGAGCAGTACGTC. The V and J genes are TRBV6-1 and TRBJ2-7, with 7 bases identical to TRBD2. The CDR3 is 14 amino acids. Germline V gene data show CDR1 as MNHNS and CDR2 as SASEGT. J was trimmed by 3 bases and V by 5 bases; bases with no gene match: 7.

The V and J genes are TRBV7-2 and TRBJ1-1; 7 positions match TRBD1. CDR3 length: 16 residues. Germline V gene sequence: CDR1 SGHTA, CDR2 FQGNSA. V was clipped by 3 bases and J by 0 bases; unmatched bases: 7. The chain's CDR3 is CASSLPQGTLNTEAFF. The CDR3 DNA follows: TGTGCCAGCAGCTTGCCACAGGGGACCCTGAACACTGAAGCTTTCTTT.